These T cell receptor beta chains were read from a single sample in a study of cytomegalovirus exposure and HLA in healthy donors. The assay was immunoSEQ multiplex PCR, and TCRdb's table has in-frame clones only and misses some. This sample carries roughly 250,000 clones, 84% of them seen once, and the ten largest clones take roughly 2%. The material sequenced was PBMCs. These receptors originate from a woman aged 40 to 55 in good health and CMV-seropositive. Both conserved end residues are part of each CDR3. Fields, in order: J gene, D gene, V gene, clone size, CDR3 protein, CDR3 DNA. The D gene is left open where the match is weak. Expanded clones get a size class; other rows say once, few or many, or leave the size out.

J: TRBJ2-5; D: TRBD1; V: TRBV5-1; size: .; CDR3: CASTSRGTGLEEQYF; DNA: TGCGCCAGCACCTCACGGGGGACAGGGTTAGAGGAGCAGTACTTC
J: TRBJ1-1; D: TRBD1; V: TRBV5-1; size: .; CDR3: CASSTGQGTTEAFF; DNA: TGCGCCAGCAGCACGGGACAGGGGACCACTGAAGCTTTCTTT
J: TRBJ2-5; D: TRBD1; V: TRBV14; size: once; CDR3: CASSQDLGQGVKTQYF; DNA: TGTGCCAGCAGCCAAGATCTCGGACAGGGTGTGAAGACCCAGTACTTC
J: TRBJ2-7; D: .; V: TRBV11-3; size: .; CDR3: CASSLVVGTYEQYF; DNA: TGTGCCAGCAGCTTAGTGGTTGGCACCTACGAGCAGTACTTC
J: TRBJ1-2; D: TRBD1; V: TRBV2; size: .; CDR3: CASRTGTNYGYTF; DNA: TGTGCCAGCAGGACAGGGACTAACTATGGCTACACCTTC
J: TRBJ1-1; D: .; V: TRBV5-4; size: .; CDR3: CASRQGGPMNTEAFF; DNA: TGTGCCAGCAGGCAGGGCGGCCCCATGAACACTGAAGCTTTCTTT
J: TRBJ2-1; D: .; V: TRBV29-1; size: .; CDR3: CSVDSGLNEQFF; DNA: TGCAGCGTTGATTCTGGACTAAATGAGCAGTTCTTC
J: TRBJ2-1; D: TRBD2; V: TRBV6-5; size: .; CDR3: CASSSIAGALFREQFF; DNA: TGTGCCAGCAGTTCCATAGCGGGAGCCCTTTTCAGGGAGCAGTTCTTC
J: TRBJ1-5; D: .; V: TRBV21-1; size: once; CDR3: CASRFLNIRQINQPQHF; DNA: TGTGCCAGCAGATTTCTAAATATACGACAGATCAATCAGCCCCAGCATTTT
J: TRBJ2-6; D: .; V: TRBV27; size: .; CDR3: CASSLWGLMGAGANVLTF; DNA: TGTGCCAGCAGTTTATGGGGACTGATGGGCGCTGGGGCCAACGTCCTGACTTTC
J: TRBJ2-1; D: .; V: TRBV30; size: .; CDR3: CAWSVVGSQNEQFF; DNA: TGTGCCTGGAGTGTAGTGGGCTCTCAGAATGAGCAGTTCTTC
J: TRBJ2-7; D: .; V: TRBV7-9; size: .; CDR3: CASSAGAGEQYF; DNA: TGTGCCAGCAGCGCGGGGGCAGGCGAGCAGTACTTC
J: TRBJ1-6; D: .; V: TRBV7-8; size: .; CDR3: CASSLGSSYNSPLHF; DNA: TGTGCCAGCAGCTTGGGCAGCTCCTATAATTCACCCCTCCACTTT
J: TRBJ1-2; D: .; V: TRBV6-5; size: .; CDR3: CASSYSPGSGYGYTF; DNA: TGTGCCAGCAGTTACTCGCCTGGGAGTGGCTATGGCTACACCTTC
J: TRBJ2-7; D: .; V: TRBV18; size: once; CDR3: CASSPLKGAPTYEQYF; DNA: TGTGCCAGCTCACCACTCAAAGGGGCGCCCACCTACGAGCAGTACTTC
J: TRBJ1-2; D: TRBD1; V: TRBV28; size: .; CDR3: CASLRINRQGAEGYTF; DNA: TGTGCCAGCCTTCGGATAAATAGACAGGGGGCAGAGGGCTACACCTTC
J: TRBJ2-3; D: .; V: TRBV25-1; size: few; CDR3: CASSDLGDFPTDTQYF; DNA: TGTGCCAGCAGTGATCTGGGCGATTTCCCGACAGATACGCAGTATTTT
J: TRBJ2-5; D: TRBD2; V: TRBV28; size: .; CDR3: CASSKQGLAGTETQYF; DNA: TGTGCCAGCAGTAAACAGGGGCTAGCGGGGACAGAGACCCAGTACTTC
J: TRBJ1-2; D: .; V: TRBV4-2; size: .; CDR3: CASSRDTTNYGYTF; DNA: TGTGCCAGCAGCAGAGACACAACTAACTATGGCTACACCTTC
J: TRBJ2-3; D: .; V: TRBV6-5; size: .; CDR3: CASSFRGTDTQYF; DNA: TGTGCCAGCAGTTTCCGCGGCACAGATACGCAGTATTTT
J: TRBJ1-1; D: .; V: TRBV19; size: .; CDR3: CASRVQGLNTEAFF; DNA: TGTGCCAGTAGAGTACAGGGCCTGAACACTGAAGCTTTCTTT
J: TRBJ2-7; D: .; V: TRBV2; size: .; CDR3: CASTPRGGPEQYF; DNA: TGTGCCAGCACCCCTAGGGGGGGACCCGAGCAGTACTTC
J: TRBJ2-1; D: TRBD2; V: TRBV5-1; size: .; CDR3: CASSYTSGTYNEQFF; DNA: TGCGCCAGCAGCTACACTAGCGGAACTTACAATGAGCAGTTCTTC
J: TRBJ2-1; D: TRBD2; V: TRBV27; size: .; CDR3: CASKPSGGSSYNEQFF; DNA: TGTGCCAGCAAACCCTCCGGCGGGAGCTCCTACAATGAGCAGTTCTTC
J: TRBJ1-5; D: TRBD1; V: TRBV6-1; size: .; CDR3: CASRQGVQPQHF; DNA: TGTGCCAGCAGGCAGGGGGTTCAGCCCCAGCATTTT
J: TRBJ2-7; D: .; V: TRBV2; size: .; CDR3: CASSLRTEGWDF; DNA: TGTGCCAGCAGTCTCCGGACGGAGGGTTGGGACTTC